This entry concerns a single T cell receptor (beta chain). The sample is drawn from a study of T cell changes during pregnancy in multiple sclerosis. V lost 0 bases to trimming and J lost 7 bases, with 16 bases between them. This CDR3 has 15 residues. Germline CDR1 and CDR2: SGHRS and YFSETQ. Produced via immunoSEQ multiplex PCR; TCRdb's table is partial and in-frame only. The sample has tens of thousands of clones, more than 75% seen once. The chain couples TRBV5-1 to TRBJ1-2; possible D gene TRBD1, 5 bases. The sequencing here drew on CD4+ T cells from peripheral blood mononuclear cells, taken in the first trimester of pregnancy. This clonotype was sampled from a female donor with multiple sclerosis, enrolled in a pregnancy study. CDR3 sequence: CASSLDPGSASGYTF. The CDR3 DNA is TGCGCCAGCAGCTTGGATCCAGGGTCCGCTAGTGGCTACACCTTC.